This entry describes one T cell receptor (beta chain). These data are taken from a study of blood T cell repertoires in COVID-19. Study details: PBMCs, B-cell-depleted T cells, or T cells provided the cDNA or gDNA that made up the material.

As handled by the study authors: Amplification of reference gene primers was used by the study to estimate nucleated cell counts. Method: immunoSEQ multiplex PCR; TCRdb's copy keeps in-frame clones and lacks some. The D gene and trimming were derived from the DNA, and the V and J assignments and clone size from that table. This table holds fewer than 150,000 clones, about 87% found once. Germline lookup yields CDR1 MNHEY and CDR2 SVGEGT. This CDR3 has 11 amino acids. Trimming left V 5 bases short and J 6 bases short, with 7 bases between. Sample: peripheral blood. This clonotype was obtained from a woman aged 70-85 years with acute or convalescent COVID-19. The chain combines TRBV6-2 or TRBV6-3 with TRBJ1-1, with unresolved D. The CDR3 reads CASSNGPEAFF. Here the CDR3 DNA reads TGTGCCAGCAGTAATGGGCCTGAAGCTTTCTTT.